This T cell receptor beta chain stems from a study of shared T cell receptors in the human thymus. TCRdb's copy holds only in-frame clones and misses some; the assay was immunoSEQ multiplex PCR. The profile shows approximately 400,000 clones, just under 95% of them singletons. This CDR3 is 18 amino acids long. The germline CDR1 and CDR2 sequences are SEHNR and FQNEAQ (reference sequence). V shed 3 bases, J shed 1 base, and the junction held 10 bases outside the gene matches. The chain couples TRBV7-9 to TRBJ2-4; 9 nucleotides line up with TRBD2. The sequence was obtained from a human donor. The sequenced material came from thymocytes. The CDR3 is CASSFPAGGRLAKNIQYF. In DNA, the CDR3 is TGTGCCAGCAGCTTCCCAGCGGGAGGTCGCTTGGCCAAAAACATTCAGTACTTC.